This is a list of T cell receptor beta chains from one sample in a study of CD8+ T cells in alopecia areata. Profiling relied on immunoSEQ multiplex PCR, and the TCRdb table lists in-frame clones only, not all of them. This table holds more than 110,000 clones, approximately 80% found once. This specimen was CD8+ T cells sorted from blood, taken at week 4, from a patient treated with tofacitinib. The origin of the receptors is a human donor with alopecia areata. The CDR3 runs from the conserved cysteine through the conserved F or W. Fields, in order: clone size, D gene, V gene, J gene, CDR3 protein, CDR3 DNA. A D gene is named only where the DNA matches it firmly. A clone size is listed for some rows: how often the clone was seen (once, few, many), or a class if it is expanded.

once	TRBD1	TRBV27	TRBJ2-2	CASTQGQLTGELFF	TGTGCCAGCACCCAGGGACAGTTAACCGGGGAGCTGTTTTTT
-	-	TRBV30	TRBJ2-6	CAWSPLGVPVSGANVLTF	TGTGCCTGGAGTCCTCTGGGGGTTCCTGTTTCTGGGGCCAACGTCCTGACTTTC
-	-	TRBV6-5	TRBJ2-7	CASSYSSAGPEQYF	TGTGCCAGCAGTTACTCCTCCGCCGGGCCCGAGCAGTACTTC
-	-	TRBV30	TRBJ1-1	CAWSDREGQTEAFF	TGTGCCTGGAGTGACCGGGAGGGTCAGACTGAAGCTTTCTTT
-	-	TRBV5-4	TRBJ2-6	CASSLLRSGANVLTF	TGTGCCAGCAGCTTGCTGAGGTCTGGGGCCAACGTCCTGACTTTC
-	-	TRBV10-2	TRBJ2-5	CASINGTQNPPRETQYF	TGCGCCAGCATCAACGGGACCCAGAATCCTCCACGAGAGACCCAGTACTTC
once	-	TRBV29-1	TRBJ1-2	CSVHDSDGYTF	TGCAGCGTCCATGATAGTGATGGCTACACCTTC
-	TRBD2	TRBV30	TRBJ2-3	CAWSVGLAGGTDTQYF	TGTGCCTGGAGTGTTGGGCTAGCGGGGGGCACAGATACGCAGTATTTT
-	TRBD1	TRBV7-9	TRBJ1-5	CASSSTGEAQPQHF	TGTGCCAGCAGTTCAACAGGGGAGGCTCAGCCCCAGCATTTT
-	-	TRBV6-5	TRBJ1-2	CASGLYNGYTF	TGTGCCAGCGGATTATACAATGGCTACACCTTC
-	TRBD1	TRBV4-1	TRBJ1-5	CASSQESRQGSQPQHF	TGCGCCAGCAGCCAAGAGTCGCGACAGGGGTCTCAGCCCCAGCATTTT
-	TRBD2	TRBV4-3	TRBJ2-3	CASSQERSGGSDTQYF	TGCGCCAGCAGCCAAGAACGAAGCGGGGGGTCAGATACGCAGTATTTT
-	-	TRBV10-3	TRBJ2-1	CAISESQELYNEQFF	TGTGCCATCAGTGAGTCGCAGGAGCTCTACAATGAGCAGTTCTTC
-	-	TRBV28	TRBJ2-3	CASSLRQGGADTQYF	TGTGCCAGCAGTTTAAGGCAGGGTGGGGCAGATACGCAGTATTTT
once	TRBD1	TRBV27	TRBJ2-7	CASSSGTDVYEQYF	TGTGCCAGCAGTTCCGGGACAGACGTTTACGAGCAGTACTTC
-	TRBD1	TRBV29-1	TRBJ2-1	CSVALTGKSYNEQFF	TGCAGCGTGGCCCTGACAGGGAAGTCCTACAATGAGCAGTTCTTC
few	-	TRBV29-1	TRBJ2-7	CSVGGTYEQYF	TGCAGCGTCGGGGGAACCTACGAGCAGTACTTC
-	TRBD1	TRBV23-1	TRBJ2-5	CASSHCRDSQETQYF	TGCGCCAGCAGCCACTGCCGGGACAGCCAAGAGACCCAGTACTTC